Presented here are 31 T cell receptor beta chains from one specimen sequenced in a study of blood T cell repertoires in COVID-19. Clones were read by immunoSEQ multiplex PCR, and TCRdb kept only the in-frame ones, dropping some. The sample lists over 120,000 clones, under 90% occurring once. The sequenced sample was peripheral blood. The receptors originated from a man aged 65-85 years who had recovered from COVID-19.

The chain carries TRBV7-2 and TRBJ2-7; D not resolved. The V end was cut by 2 bases, the J end by 7 bases, with 15 bases between. This CDR3 has 14 amino acids. CDR1 and CDR2 (germline): SGHTA, FQGNSA. For the CDR3, the DNA is TGTGCCAGCAGCTTAAATGTCGCGACGGGTGAGCAGTACTTC. This translates into CASSLNVATGEQYF.

This clone was detected only once. This chain uses TRBV25-1 with TRBJ1-1; 7 bases are shared with TRBD1. Germline CDR1 reads MGHDK; CDR2 reads SYGVNS. The CDR3 extends over 14 amino acids. Unmatched junction bases numbered 7, after V lost 5 bases and J lost 4 bases. The CDR3 spells CASSRQGPRTEAFF. DNA for the CDR3: TGTGCCAGCAGTAGACAGGGCCCTCGCACTGAAGCTTTCTTT.

The chain carries TRBV5-4 and TRBJ2-7; TRBD2 aligns across 8 bases. V lost 5 bases and J lost 4; bases outside the gene matches: 11. Germline-derived CDR1 and CDR2 are SGHNT and YYREEE (reference sequence). This CDR3 contains 15 residues. The CDR3 DNA follows: TGTGCCAGCAGTGGGGCCGGGACTAGAGATTACGAGCAGTACTTC. Its protein is CASSGAGTRDYEQYF.

CDR3 bases: TGCGCCAGCAGCGTGAGGACAGGGGGTCGGTACAATGAGCAGTTCTTC. This codes for CASSVRTGGRYNEQFF. The chain combines TRBV5-1 with TRBJ2-1; 10 bases line up with TRBD1. V gave up 4 bases and J gave up 4 bases; unmatched junction bases: 8. Germline CDR1 and CDR2: SGHRS and YFSETQ. The CDR3 is made up of 16 amino acids.

This chain links TRBV10-1 with TRBJ2-1; D is undetermined. The CDR3 sequence is 13 residues long. V lost 1 base and J 5 bases, leaving 6 bases between the germline ends. Germline V gives CDR1 WNHNN, CDR2 SYGVQD (reference sequence). This CDR3 reads CASSEYGNNEQFF. The CDR3 DNA reads as TGCGCCAGCAGTGAGTACGGTAACAATGAGCAGTTCTTC.

The chain joins TRBV9 to TRBJ1-1; TRBD1 might be the D (5 bases). CDR1 SGDLS and CDR2 YYNGEE come from the germline V gene. The V end lost 0 bases, the J end lost 3 bases, and 12 bases lay between the germline ends. There are 15 residues in the CDR3. CDR3 sequence reads: CASSVVATGDTEAFF. The DNA for the CDR3 is TGTGCCAGCAGCGTAGTAGCGACGGGGGACACTGAAGCTTTCTTT.

The chain links TRBV15 to TRBJ2-3, with 12 bases matching TRBD1. The V segment lost 1 base and the J segment 2 bases; nucleotides outside the gene matches: 4. CDR1 and CDR2 (germline): LNHNV, YYDKDF (reference sequence). This CDR3 comprises 17 residues. Written as DNA, the CDR3 is TGTGCCACCAGCAGAGGGGGGACAGGGGGCTTCACAGATACGCAGTATTTT. Translating it yields CATSRGGTGGFTDTQYF.

This chain uses TRBV30 with TRBJ1-1; possible D gene TRBD1, 5 bases. Trimming shortened V by 0 bases and J by 4 bases, and 9 bases separated the two germline ends. This CDR3 region has 13 residues. Looked up from germline, CDR1 is GTSNPN and CDR2 is SVGIG (reference sequence). The CDR3 coding sequence is TGTGCCTGGAGTGTCGGTAGGGGCACTGAAGCTTTCTTT. Translated: CAWSVGRGTEAFF.

The V gene is TRBV7-3, the J gene TRBJ2-5, with 12 positions matching TRBD2. The CDR3 totals 20 residues. Germline V lookup: CDR1 SGHTA, CDR2 FQGTGA. V shed 4 bases, J shed 4 bases, and the junction held 19 bases outside the gene matches. For the CDR3, the DNA is TGTGCCAGCAGCTCCAGAGGAGATAGGACTAGCGGGATTCTAGGAGAGACCCAGTACTTC. As protein: CASSSRGDRTSGILGETQYF.

The chain is built from TRBV30 and TRBJ2-1; TRBD2 matches 7 bases. This CDR3 is 16 amino acids long. The germline gives CDR1 GTSNPN, CDR2 SVGIG (reference sequence). J gave up 4 bases and V 0 bases, and 9 bases lay outside the gene matches. The CDR3 DNA sequence: TGTGCCTGGAGTGTATGGGGAGCGGGACGATACAATGAGCAGTTCTTC. This codes for CAWSVWGAGRYNEQFF.

The chain links TRBV4-2 to TRBJ2-1, with D possibly TRBD1 on 6 matching bases. The CDR3 length is 17 residues. The V end lost 1 base, the J end lost 7 bases, and 20 bases lay between the germline ends. Germline V gene lookup returns CDR1 LGHNA and CDR2 YNFKEQ. CDR3: CASSQVQGQGSWNEQFF. As DNA, the CDR3 is TGTGCCAGCAGCCAAGTCCAGGGGCAGGGAAGTTGGAATGAGCAGTTCTTC.

The chain is built from TRBV6-1 and TRBJ2-5; the D gene is possibly TRBD2 (5 bases). The CDR3 contains 14 residues. The V gene's germline CDR1 is MNHNS and CDR2 SASEGT. Trimming pared 2 bases from V and 2 bases from J, leaving 9 bases between. In DNA form, the CDR3 reads TGTGCCAGCAGTGAAACCGGGGATCAAGAGACCCAGTACTTC. Amino acid sequence: CASSETGDQETQYF.

The chain is built from TRBV12-3 or TRBV12-4 and TRBJ2-7; D not resolved. This CDR3 has 12 amino acids. Trimming stripped 2 bases from V and 9 bases from J, with 11 bases between. The CDR3 reads CASSLNLSVQYF. CDR3 nucleotides: TGTGCCAGCAGTTTAAATTTGTCGGTGCAGTACTTC.

This clone was recorded at least ten times. This chain links TRBV30 with TRBJ2-2, with D maybe TRBD2 (5 bases). CDR3 length: 13 residues. V was clipped by 3 bases and J by 5 bases, with 10 bases between them. CDR1 is GTSNPN and CDR2 is SVGIG in the germline V gene (reference sequence). CDR3 protein: CAWRASRTGELFF. The CDR3 DNA sequence: TGTGCCTGGAGAGCTAGCAGGACCGGGGAGCTGTTTTTT.

The chain links TRBV2 to TRBJ2-4; 8 nucleotides align to TRBD2. The germline gives CDR1 SNHLY, CDR2 FYNNEI. Trimming took 9 bases from V and 2 from J; bases not matched to a gene: 18. The CDR3 is 18 amino acids. CDR3 nucleotides: TGTGCCAGTAACCCGGGATCGGGGGGGATCACGACCAAAAACATTCAGTACTTC. This sequence encodes CASNPGSGGITTKNIQYF.

V gene TRBV19 combines with J gene TRBJ1-1, with D maybe TRBD1 (5 bases). Germline V gene sequence: CDR1 LNHDA, CDR2 SQIVND (reference sequence). This CDR3 comprises 14 residues. V dropped 3 bases and J dropped 1 base, with 9 bases sitting between them. This CDR3 reads CASSINGGNTEAFF. The CDR3 nucleotides are TGTGCCAGTAGTATCAACGGGGGGAACACTGAAGCTTTCTTT.

The chain has TRBV27 and TRBJ1-2; 9 nucleotides agree with TRBD1. The CDR3 has 12 amino acids. The germline V gene has CDR1 MNHEY and CDR2 SMNVEV (reference sequence). V shed 6 bases and J 8 bases; nucleotides not matched to a gene: 4. CDR3 in DNA: TGTGCCAGCAGAGACAGGGGGGGAGGCTACACCTTC. Protein product: CASRDRGGGYTF.

V and J are TRBV2 and TRBJ2-3; 10 bases are a match to TRBD2. The junction had 17 bases not matched to a gene; V was cut back by 7 bases and J by 1 base. The CDR3 has 19 amino acids. CDR1 and CDR2 from the germline V gene are SNHLY and FYNNEI. The CDR3 coding sequence is TGTGCCAGCACCTCCAAGTGGCTAGCGGGGGCGTTAGGCACAGATACGCAGTATTTT. Residues: CASTSKWLAGALGTDTQYF.

This clone appeared a single time. The V and J genes are TRBV3-1 (or the pseudogene TRBV3-2) and TRBJ1-5; the D gene is possibly TRBD1 (5 bases). The CDR3 has 17 residues. The germline gives CDR1 LGHDT, CDR2 YNNKEL (reference sequence). V was pared by 0 bases and J by 3 bases, with 15 bases between. This CDR3 is CASSQDISGGYNQPQHF. Written as DNA, the CDR3 is TGTGCCAGCAGCCAAGATATCTCGGGGGGGTACAATCAGCCCCAGCATTTT.

Notes on this clone: The sample holds other DNA sequences that translate to the same CDR3. The chain carries TRBV9 and TRBJ1-3; D gene ambiguous. Germline V CDR1 and CDR2: SGDLS, YYNGEE. The length of the CDR3 is 15 residues. V was clipped by 4 bases and J by 0 bases, with 11 bases between them. CDR3 in amino acids: CASSPSGNSGNTIYF. Written as DNA, the CDR3 is TGTGCCAGCAGCCCATCGGGGAACTCTGGAAACACCATATATTTT.

The chain recombines TRBV15 with TRBJ2-3; 7 bases match TRBD2. Unmatched junction bases numbered 12, after V lost 3 bases and J lost 6 bases. The germline V gene encodes CDR1 LNHNV and CDR2 YYDKDF (reference sequence). The CDR3 covers 16 residues. CDR3: CATSSSAWRELDTQYF. The CDR3 DNA reads as TGTGCCACCAGCAGTTCCGCCTGGCGGGAGTTGGATACGCAGTATTTT.

V is TRBV4-3 and J is TRBJ2-6; the D is unclear. Germline CDR1 and CDR2: LGHNA and YSLEER. The CDR3 spans 14 residues. Between the trimmed V and J ends, which lost 2 bases and 4 bases, there was a span of 6 bases. The CDR3 nucleotides read TGCGCCAGCAGCCAATTTTCAGGGGCCAACGTCCTGACTTTC. Its protein is CASSQFSGANVLTF.

This clone was observed once. The CDR3 here is CSVVKELNTEAFF. CDR3 coding DNA: TGCAGCGTTGTGAAGGAGTTGAACACTGAAGCTTTCTTT. This chain links TRBV29-1 with TRBJ1-1, with D hard to call. The CDR3 covers 13 residues. Trimming took 4 bases from V and 0 from J, leaving 9 bases between them. CDR1 is SQVTM and CDR2 is ANQGSEA in the germline V gene.

The chain joins TRBV27 to TRBJ2-2, with D maybe TRBD2 (5 bases). The CDR3 totals 12 residues. Trimming took off 5 bases at V and 5 bases at J, with 6 bases between the two ends. Germline V CDR1 and CDR2: MNHEY, SMNVEV (reference sequence). CDR3: CASSRLTGELFF. In DNA, the CDR3 is TGTGCCAGCAGTCGACTAACCGGGGAGCTGTTTTTT.

The J gene is TRBJ2-1, the V gene TRBV11-2; TRBD2 is a possible D gene (6 bases). Germline V gene lookup returns CDR1 SGHAT and CDR2 FQNNGV. CDR3 length: 16 amino acids. Trimming left V 2 bases short and J 1 base short, with 12 bases between. The CDR3 is CASSLLGRLSYNEQFF. CDR3 DNA sequence: TGTGCCAGCAGCTTATTGGGGAGGCTTTCCTACAATGAGCAGTTCTTC.

The gene calls are TRBV7-7 and TRBJ2-7, with 8 bases identical to TRBD1. CDR1 is SSHAT and CDR2 is FNYEAQ in the germline V gene (reference sequence). This CDR3 contains 15 residues. V was clipped by 5 bases and J by 6 bases; unmatched bases: 12. The CDR3 protein is CASSPSGGVGVEQYF. In DNA, the CDR3 is TGTGCCAGCAGCCCATCAGGGGGCGTCGGAGTCGAGCAGTACTTC.

This rearrangement joins TRBV6-2 or TRBV6-3 to TRBJ1-1; 7 bases fit TRBD1. The CDR3 extends over 15 amino acids. V lost 5 bases, J lost 0 bases, and 6 bases stayed unmatched. Germline V lookup: CDR1 MNHEY, CDR2 SVGEGT. DNA of the CDR3: TGTGCCAGCAGTAGGGACAGCTACATGAACACTGAAGCTTTCTTT. It codes for CASSRDSYMNTEAFF.

This clone was picked up a small number of times. This rearrangement joins TRBV29-1 to TRBJ1-2; tentatively, D is TRBD1 (5 bases). Trimming left V 4 bases short and J 0 bases short, with 9 bases between. The V gene's germline CDR1 is SQVTM and CDR2 ANQGSEA. This CDR3 region has 13 residues. This CDR3 reads CSVVGGTNYGYTF. CDR3 DNA: TGCAGCGTTGTGGGGGGGACTAACTATGGCTACACCTTC.

V is TRBV4-1 and J is TRBJ1-2; TRBD1 matches at 7 bases. This CDR3 contains 17 residues. Germline CDR1 is MGHRA and CDR2 is YSYEKL. Trimming at V came to 2 bases and at J to 4 bases, leaving 13 bases not matched to a gene. For the CDR3, the DNA is TGCGCCAGCAGCCAACAGGACCTGACAGGGTCCCCCTATGGCTACACCTTC. Protein product: CASSQQDLTGSPYGYTF.

This chain connects TRBV20-1 to TRBJ2-7; perhaps TRBD1 as D (6 bases). There are 14 residues in the CDR3. The germline V gene has CDR1 DFQATT and CDR2 SNEGSKA (reference sequence). The V gene lost 3 bases and the J gene lost 2 bases, with 14 bases spanning the gap. The CDR3 loop reads CSASGGQRAYEQYF. Written as DNA, the CDR3 is TGCAGTGCTAGTGGTGGACAGCGAGCCTACGAGCAGTACTTC.

V gene TRBV2 combines with J gene TRBJ2-7; tentative D call: TRBD2 (5 bases). The CDR3 runs to 15 residues. The germline V gene has CDR1 SNHLY and CDR2 FYNNEI. V shed 7 bases and J shed 1 base, with 17 bases lying between them. This CDR3 reads CASTEGTLGSYEQYF. The CDR3 DNA reads as TGTGCCAGCACCGAGGGAACCCTAGGATCCTACGAGCAGTACTTC. Complete variable domain (other parts from reference TRBV2 and TRBJ2-7): EPEVTQTPSHQVTQMGQEVILRCVPISNHLYFYWYRQILGQKVEFLVSFYNNEISEKSEIFDDQFSVERPDGSNFTLKIRSTKLEDSAMYFCASTEGTLGSYEQYFGPGTRLTVT.